A single sample gave rise to the 12 T cell receptor beta chains below, sequenced in a study of shared clonotypes between healthy human individuals. Assay: immunoSEQ multiplex PCR; the TCRdb copy retains only in-frame clones and omits some. Among millions of clones listed, approximately 95% were seen once. The specimen was naive CD4+ T cells from PBMCs. Subset meaning: CD45RA+ positively selected. All receptors derive from a young man in good health. Some clones in this sample may be carry-over from other donors' samples.

This chain links TRBV4-2 with TRBJ1-1, with 7 bases that match TRBD1. CDR3 length equals 12 residues. The J segment lost 6 bases and the V segment lost 4 bases, leaving 2 bases of the junction unmatched. The V gene's germline CDR1 is LGHNA and CDR2 YNFKEQ. CDR3 sequence reads: CASSRGTAEAFF. For the CDR3, the DNA is TGTGCCAGCAGCCGCGGGACAGCTGAAGCTTTCTTT.

This chain links TRBV7-2 with TRBJ2-3; D call uncertain. The germline CDR1 and CDR2 sequences are SGHTA and FQGNSA. The CDR3 loop spans 13 amino acids. V was pared by 5 bases and J by 4 bases, with 10 bases between. CDR3 nucleotide sequence: TGTGCCAGCAGCCAAGCCGATCCAGATACGCAGTATTTT. Its protein is CASSQADPDTQYF.

As regards this clone: This same CDR3 is encoded by further DNA sequences in the sample. This rearrangement joins TRBV9 to TRBJ2-5; D uncertain. Germline-derived CDR1 and CDR2 are SGDLS and YYNGEE. CDR3 size: 14 residues. The germline V and J ends were trimmed by 3 bases and 3 bases, with 12 bases remaining between them. This CDR3 reads CASSAGGPKETQYF. For the CDR3, the DNA is TGTGCCAGCAGCGCTGGCGGCCCCAAAGAGACCCAGTACTTC.

The V and J genes are TRBV9 and TRBJ2-1, with 7 bases fitting TRBD2. V lost 5 bases, J lost 9 bases, and 17 bases stayed unmatched. This CDR3 is 16 amino acids long. The V gene's germline CDR1 is SGDLS and CDR2 YYNGEE. The CDR3 is CASSGRRAGERSEQFF. The CDR3 DNA reads TGTGCCAGCAGTGGTCGTAGGGCGGGAGAACGCAGTGAGCAGTTCTTC.

With regard to this clone: This same CDR3 is encoded by further DNA sequences in the sample. V and J are TRBV19 and TRBJ1-3; perhaps TRBD1 as D (5 bases). The germline CDR1 and CDR2 sequences are LNHDA and SQIVND (reference sequence). Trimming stripped 3 bases from V and 0 bases from J, with 9 bases between. The CDR3 sequence is 15 residues long. As DNA, the CDR3 is TGTGCCAGTAGTATTACGGGGCCCTCTGGAAACACCATATATTTT. It encodes CASSITGPSGNTIYF.

CDR3 in amino acids: CASSHPGLAGISTGELFF. The CDR3 DNA follows: TGTGCCAGCAGTCATCCGGGACTAGCGGGAATATCCACCGGGGAGCTGTTTTTT. V usage is TRBV27 and J usage is TRBJ2-2; 13 bases map to TRBD2. Germline CDR1 reads MNHEY; CDR2 reads SMNVEV (reference sequence). This CDR3 is built from 18 residues. The V gene end was trimmed by 5 bases and the J gene end by 4 bases; junction bases not matched to a gene: 10.

J is TRBJ2-4 and V is TRBV7-9; D is uncertain. V lost 4 bases and J lost 2, with 9 bases in between. CDR1 SEHNR and CDR2 FQNEAQ come from the germline V gene (reference sequence). CDR3 length: 14 residues. CDR3 region: CASSSMASKNIQYF. The CDR3 DNA reads as TGTGCCAGCAGCTCGATGGCCTCCAAAAACATTCAGTACTTC.

The count of this clone is one. The genes are TRBV7-8 and TRBJ2-3, with a possible D match to TRBD2 (6 bases). Trimming left V 2 bases short and J 3 bases short, with 9 bases between. Germline V lookup: CDR1 SGHVS, CDR2 FQNEAQ. The CDR3 extends over 14 amino acids. The CDR3 DNA reads TGTGCCAGCAGCTTAAGAGGGAGGACAGATACGCAGTATTTT. Its translation is CASSLRGRTDTQYF. The whole variable domain, remainder taken from reference TRBV7-8 and TRBJ2-3, is GAGVSQSPRYKVAKRGQDVALRCDPISGHVSLFWYQQALGQGPEFLTYFQNEAQLDKSGLPSDRFFAERPEGSVSTLKIQRTQQEDSAVYLCASSLRGRTDTQYFGPGTRLTVL.

The gene calls are TRBV19 and TRBJ1-2; D gene unclear. CDR1 is LNHDA and CDR2 is SQIVND in the germline V gene (reference sequence). Trimming left V 0 bases short and J 4 bases short, with 9 bases between. The CDR3 has 14 amino acids. The CDR3: CASSIEQSSYGYTF. The CDR3 DNA reads TGTGCCAGTAGTATAGAACAAAGCAGCTATGGCTACACCTTC.

The chain joins TRBV4-1 to TRBJ1-1, with D possibly being TRBD1 (5 bases). Per the germline V gene, CDR1 is MGHRA and CDR2 is YSYEKL. V was cut by 4 bases and J by 4 bases, with 16 bases left in between. This CDR3 is built from 15 residues. As DNA, the CDR3 is TGCGCCAGCAGCCGCACCGGGACGGGGGGCACTGAAGCTTTCTTT. It translates to CASSRTGTGGTEAFF.

V gene TRBV5-1 combines with J gene TRBJ1-2, with 8 nucleotides matching TRBD1. Germline-derived CDR1 and CDR2 are SGHRS and YFSETQ. This CDR3 region has 15 residues. The V and J ends lost 4 bases and 2 bases, in that order; junction bases with no gene match: 7. Here the CDR3 reads CASSLPDRDNYGYTF. DNA of the CDR3: TGCGCCAGCAGCCTCCCGGACAGGGACAACTATGGCTACACCTTC. Full variable domain (outside the CDR3, taken from reference TRBV5-1 and TRBJ1-2): KAGVTQTPRYLIKTRGQQVTLSCSPISGHRSVSWYQQTPGQGLQFLFEYFSETQRNKGNFPGRFSGRQFSNSRSEMNVSTLELGDSALYLCASSLPDRDNYGYTFGSGTRLTVV.

The chain is built from TRBV19 and TRBJ1-5; tentative D call: TRBD1 (6 bases). V lost 1 base to trimming and J lost 6 bases, with 13 bases between them. CDR3 size: 15 residues. The V gene's germline CDR1 is LNHDA and CDR2 SQIVND (reference sequence). CDR3 sequence: CASSIAGGGGQPQHF. DNA for the CDR3: TGTGCCAGTAGTATAGCGGGGGGAGGGGGTCAGCCCCAGCATTTT.